The 21 T cell receptor beta chains listed next were all sequenced from one sample in a study of T cell responses to AZD1222 COVID-19 vaccine. Sequencing was performed with immunoSEQ multiplex PCR; in TCRdb, only in-frame clones are kept and a portion is missing. Of approximately 130,000 clones in the sample, approximately 90% were seen once. The sequences come from peripheral blood, collected on day 0 of AZD1222 vaccination. These receptors all stem from an adult in good health.

The chain is built from TRBV11-2 and TRBJ2-5, with 8 nucleotides matching TRBD1. This CDR3 is built from 17 residues. The V and J ends lost 1 base and 4 bases, in that order; junction bases with no gene match: 11. CDR1 is SGHAT and CDR2 is FQNNGV in the germline V gene. The CDR3 sequence: CASSLVYRDRRAETQYF. The CDR3 nucleotides are TGTGCCAGCAGCTTAGTTTATAGGGACAGGAGGGCAGAGACCCAGTACTTC.

This clone was seen just once. The rearrangement joins TRBV7-2 to TRBJ1-5, with D tentatively TRBD1 (6 bases). The V end was cut by 6 bases, the J end by 7 bases, with 13 bases between. Germline loops: CDR1 SGHTA, CDR2 FQGNSA. The CDR3 is 13 amino acids. Here the CDR3 reads CASSYLQGQPQHF. The DNA for the CDR3 is TGTGCCAGCAGTTACCTACAGGGACAGCCCCAGCATTTT.

The chain employs TRBV11-2 and TRBJ2-1, with 8 nucleotides matching TRBD1. Germline values: CDR1 SGHAT, CDR2 FQNNGV. V shed 5 bases and J 8 bases; nucleotides not matched to a gene: 8. This CDR3 region has 14 residues. Here the CDR3 reads CASSPRDRGYEQFF. The CDR3 region has the DNA TGTGCCAGCAGCCCCAGAGACAGGGGTTATGAGCAGTTCTTC. The full variable domain, with the rest looked up from reference TRBV11-2 and TRBJ2-1, is EAGVAQSPRYKIIEKRQSVAFWCNPISGHATLYWYQQILGQGPKLLIQFQNNGVVDDSQLPKDRFSAERLKGVDSTLKIQPAKLEDSAVYLCASSPRDRGYEQFFGPGTRLTVL.

The chain carries TRBV6-2 or TRBV6-3 and TRBJ1-2; 7 bases match TRBD1. CDR1 MNHEY and CDR2 SVGEGT come from the germline V gene. Trimming cost V 0 bases and J 8 bases; bases outside gene matches: 0. The CDR3 consists of 12 residues. The CDR3 reads CASSYSQGGYTF. The DNA of the CDR3 is TGTGCCAGCAGTTACTCACAGGGGGGCTACACCTTC.

The V call is TRBV13, the J call TRBJ2-2, with D unresolved. This CDR3 region has 14 residues. Per the germline V gene, CDR1 is PRHDT and CDR2 is FYEKMQ (reference sequence). Deletions cut 0 bases from V and 1 base from J, with 3 bases between. CDR3 nucleotide sequence: TGTGCCAGCAGCTTAGGCCAGAACACCGGGGAGCTGTTTTTT. Translated, it gives CASSLGQNTGELFF.

This clone was seen just once. The CDR3 nucleotides read TGTGCCTGGAGTTGGGTCGGGACAGGGACAGATACGCAGTATTTT. Its translation: CAWSWVGTGTDTQYF. The chain couples TRBV30 to TRBJ2-3, with TRBD1 matching 9 bases. CDR3 size: 15 residues. CDR1 is GTSNPN, CDR2 SVGIG, per germline (reference sequence). The V and J ends lost 2 bases and 3 bases, in that order; junction bases with no gene match: 6. The variable domain in full, completed from reference TRBV30 and TRBJ2-3, reads SQTIHQWPATLVQPVGSPLSLECTVEGTSNPNLYWYRQAAGRGLQLLFYSVGIGQISSEVPQNLSASRPQDRQFILSSKKLLLSDSGFYLCAWSWVGTGTDTQYFGPGTRLTVL.

This chain links TRBV5-4 with TRBJ1-2, with D hard to call. Trimming left V 3 bases short and J 6 bases short, with 18 bases between. The CDR3 covers 15 residues. Germline CDR1 SGHNT, CDR2 YYREEE (reference sequence). The CDR3 bases are TGTGCCAGCAGCTACGACCCGACACAACCGCATGGCTACACCTTC. It translates to CASSYDPTQPHGYTF. The full variable domain, in which reference TRBV5-4 and TRBJ1-2 provide the parts outside the CDR3, is ETGVTQSPTHLIKTRGQQVTLRCSSQSGHNTVSWYQQALGQGPQFIFQYYREEENGRGNFPPRFSGLQFPNYSSELNVNALELDDSALYLCASSYDPTQPHGYTFGSGTRLTVV.

This clone showed up just once. The chain recombines TRBV4-3 with TRBJ2-1; D gene unclear. The CDR3 consists of 15 residues. The germline gives CDR1 LGHNA, CDR2 YSLEER. The V and J ends lost 4 bases and 8 bases respectively, with 18 bases between them. CDR3 sequence reads: CASSLNVANLYEQFF. CDR3 sequence (DNA): TGCGCCAGCAGCCTAAATGTGGCCAATTTGTATGAGCAGTTCTTC.

The chain links TRBV19 to TRBJ2-1; D uncertain. CDR1 LNHDA and CDR2 SQIVND come from the germline V gene (reference sequence). Trimming took 1 base from V and 2 from J, leaving 12 bases between them. The CDR3 runs to 16 residues. The CDR3 DNA is TGTGCCAGTAGTATAGTTTCCACCCCCCCCTACAATGAGCAGTTCTTC. Translating gives CASSIVSTPPYNEQFF.

The rearrangement links TRBV11-3 to TRBJ2-1; 11 bases match TRBD2. Per germline, CDR1 SGHNT and CDR2 YENEEA. CDR3 length equals 15 residues. Unmatched junction bases numbered 8, after V lost 5 bases and J lost 8 bases. CDR3: CASSRLAGPPYEQFF. CDR3 nucleotides: TGTGCCAGCAGCCGACTAGCGGGGCCGCCCTATGAGCAGTTCTTC.

The V call is TRBV12-3 or TRBV12-4, the J call TRBJ2-7; no definite D call. The CDR3 sequence is 11 residues long. V lost 3 bases and J lost 5, with 5 bases in between. The CDR3 DNA follows: TGTGCCAGCAGTTTGTTCAACGAGCAGTACTTC. It yields the protein CASSLFNEQYF.

The chain combines TRBV27 with TRBJ1-1; D is ambiguous. V lost 5 bases and J 4 bases, leaving 14 bases between the germline ends. The CDR3 consists of 14 residues. Looked up from germline, CDR1 is MNHEY and CDR2 is SMNVEV (reference sequence). CDR3 nucleotides: TGTGCCAGCAGTCACACCAATTTGATCACTGAAGCTTTCTTT. Translated, it gives CASSHTNLITEAFF.

The chain joins TRBV19 to TRBJ1-5; 7 bases map to TRBD1. This CDR3 region has 14 residues. Germline V gene data show CDR1 as LNHDA and CDR2 as SQIVND (reference sequence). J gave up 7 bases and V 6 bases, and 9 bases lay outside the gene matches. The DNA of the CDR3 is TGTGCCAGTAGCGTGACAGGGCGCGGGCAGCCCCAGCATTTT. This gives the protein CASSVTGRGQPQHF.

This rearrangement joins TRBV21-1 to TRBJ2-2; the table's D call TRBD2 went unverified against the DNA. TRBV21-1 is a pseudogene. This CDR3 region has 12 residues. CDR3: CASLGNTGELFF. CDR3 DNA sequence: TGTGCCAGCCTAGGGAACACCGGGGAGCTGTTTTTT.

The chain recombines TRBV19 with TRBJ1-1; TRBD1 is a possible D gene (5 bases). V was cut by 7 bases and J by 0 bases, with 15 bases left in between. The length of the CDR3 is 15 residues. Germline assignment: CDR1 LNHDA and CDR2 SQIVND (reference sequence). CDR3 sequence reads: CASTTSGGVNTEAFF. For the CDR3, the DNA is TGTGCCAGTACTACTTCGGGGGGGGTGAACACTGAAGCTTTCTTT.

This sequence joins TRBV27 and TRBJ1-1; TRBD1 matches at 7 bases. The CDR3 loop spans 14 amino acids. The V and J ends lost 6 bases and 5 bases, in that order; junction bases with no gene match: 9. Germline V gives CDR1 MNHEY, CDR2 SMNVEV (reference sequence). The CDR3 loop reads CASRPTGRRTEAFF. DNA of the CDR3: TGTGCCAGCAGACCGACAGGGCGAAGGACTGAAGCTTTCTTT.

The chain has TRBV19 and TRBJ1-2, with TRBD1 matching 8 bases. The CDR3 totals 14 residues. The J segment lost 6 bases and the V segment lost 6 bases, leaving 9 bases of the junction unmatched. From germline, CDR1 is LNHDA and CDR2 SQIVND (reference sequence). CDR3 nucleotide sequence: TGTGCCAGTAGCGCTCAGGGGGCGTCCAATGGCTACACCTTC. Protein: CASSAQGASNGYTF. Full variable domain (rest looked up from reference TRBV19 and TRBJ1-2): DGGITQSPKYLFRKEGQNVTLSCEQNLNHDAMYWYRQDPGQGLRLIYYSQIVNDFQKGDIAEGYSVSREKKESFPLTVTSAQKNPTAFYLCASSAQGASNGYTFGSGTRLTVV.

This chain joins TRBV13 and TRBJ2-6; perhaps D is TRBD1 or TRBD2 (5 bases each). V gave up 5 bases and J gave up 2 bases, with 19 bases separating them. The CDR3 extends over 18 amino acids. Germline CDR1 is PRHDT and CDR2 is FYEKMQ (reference sequence). The chain's CDR3 is CASSPAFARGPGANVLTF. CDR3 coding DNA: TGTGCCAGCAGCCCAGCCTTTGCCCGGGGCCCTGGGGCCAACGTCCTGACTTTC.

This clone was found once. The V and J genes are TRBV21-1 and TRBJ2-3; TRBD2, the table's D call, was not compared with the DNA. TRBV21-1 is classified as a pseudogene. CDR3 length equals 16 residues. CDR3 residues: CASRVLPGTSTDTQYF. Here the CDR3 DNA reads TGTGCCAGCAGAGTCCTCCCAGGGACTAGCACAGATACGCAGTATTTT.

This chain joins TRBV5-1 and TRBJ1-3; the D gene is possibly TRBD1 (6 bases). Trimming removed 6 bases at V and 4 bases at J, with 14 bases between. Germline CDR1 and CDR2: SGHRS and YFSETQ. CDR3 length: 14 amino acids. The CDR3 region is CASTNRAEGNTIYF. The CDR3 DNA reads TGCGCCAGCACGAACAGGGCCGAAGGAAACACCATATATTTT.

This clone was picked up one time. The chain employs TRBV6-5 and TRBJ1-2; D remains unclear. V was clipped by 7 bases and J by 3 bases, with 18 bases between them. CDR3 length: 15 residues. The germline CDR1 and CDR2 sequences are MNHEY and SVGAGI. The CDR3 here is CASMPRSGSHYGYTF. As DNA, the CDR3 is TGTGCCAGCATGCCTCGGAGTGGCAGCCACTATGGCTACACCTTC.